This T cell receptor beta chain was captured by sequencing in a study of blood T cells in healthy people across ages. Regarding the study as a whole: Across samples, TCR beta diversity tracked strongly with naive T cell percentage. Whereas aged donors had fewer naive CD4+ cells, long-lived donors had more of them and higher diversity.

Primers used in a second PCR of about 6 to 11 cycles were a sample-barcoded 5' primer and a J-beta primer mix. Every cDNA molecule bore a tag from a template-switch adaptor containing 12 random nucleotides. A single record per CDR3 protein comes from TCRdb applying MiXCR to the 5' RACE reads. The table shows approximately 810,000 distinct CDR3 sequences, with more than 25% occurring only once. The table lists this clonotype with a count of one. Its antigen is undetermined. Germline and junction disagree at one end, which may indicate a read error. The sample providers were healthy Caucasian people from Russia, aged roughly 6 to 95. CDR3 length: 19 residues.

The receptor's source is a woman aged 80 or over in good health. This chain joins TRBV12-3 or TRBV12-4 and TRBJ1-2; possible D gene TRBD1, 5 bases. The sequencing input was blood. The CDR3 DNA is TGTGTCAGCAGTTCGGGTGTTAATAGACAGCCATTGGGGAACTATGGCTACACCTTC. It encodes CVSSSGVNRQPLGNYGYTF.